A selection of T cell receptor beta chains follows, all from one sample in a study of T cells in Graves' hyperthyroidism and ophthalmopathy. TCRdb redid the calling of the multiplex PCR reads with MiXCR, one entry per CDR3 protein. The sample carries 650,000 to 800,000 distinct CDR3 sequences, just under 45% recorded once. Sequencing was carried out using peripheral blood or thyroid tissue (not recorded which). The receptors come from an adult man with Graves' disease, either hyperthyroidism or ophthalmopathy (not recorded which). Each CDR3 is given with its conserved first and last residue. Fields, in order: CDR3 length, V gene, D gene, J gene, CDR3 protein. The D gene is left open where the match is weak.

>14|TRBV6-6|NA|TRBJ1-2
CASSTGHGNYGYTF
>16|TRBV20-1|TRBD1|TRBJ2-7
CSAEKEGGTGVYEQYF
>14|TRBV12-3/TRBV12-4|NA|TRBJ1-1
CASSADGGSTEAFF
>15|TRBV2|TRBD2|TRBJ2-7
CASSGSGIRYSEQYF
>15|TRBV2|TRBD2|TRBJ2-2
CASILAGANTGELFF
>16|TRBV19|TRBD2|TRBJ2-2
CASSLTSGSNTGELFF
>12|TRBV10-3|NA|TRBJ1-1
CAVAGVGTEAFF
>15|TRBV5-1|NA|TRBJ1-5
CASSLDPGSKQPQHF
>15|TRBV6-1|NA|TRBJ1-5
CASTYGGASNQPQHF
>16|TRBV7-2|NA|TRBJ2-2
CASSQPVTGNTGELFF
>15|TRBV9|TRBD2|TRBJ2-6
CASSVGLAGPPVLTF
>17|TRBV4-1|NA|TRBJ2-7
CASSPFPGTDVNYEQYF
>13|TRBV11-3|NA|TRBJ1-6
CASSFPRKSPLHF
>15|TRBV14|NA|TRBJ2-6
CASSQGHPGANVLTF
>15|TRBV25-1|NA|TRBJ1-1
CASSGNRPEFTEAFF
>14|TRBV20-1|NA|TRBJ1-2
CSARDVPGNYGYTF
>16|TRBV7-9|NA|TRBJ2-5
CASSLAAGEGSGTQYF
>15|TRBV7-2|TRBD1|TRBJ2-7
CASSPATGKPTEQYF
>13|TRBV6-5|TRBD1|TRBJ2-7
CASSYRDRSEQYF
>14|TRBV2|TRBD2|TRBJ2-7
CASGLAGVRYEQYF
>14|TRBV11-2|NA|TRBJ1-4
CASSSGRINEKLFF
>14|TRBV15|NA|TRBJ1-6
CATSSDEYNSPLHF
>15|TRBV7-2|TRBD1|TRBJ2-7
CASSLSGQETYEQYF
>17|TRBV7-1|NA|TRBJ1-5
CASSPPEERGLNQPQHF
>16|TRBV7-8|NA|TRBJ1-1
CASSTQGTLKNTEAFF
>15|TRBV19|NA|TRBJ1-5
CASSIGGHGSQPQHF
>14|TRBV12-3/TRBV12-4|TRBD1|TRBJ1-6
CASRRTGTTSPLHF
>13|TRBV7-2|NA|TRBJ2-1
CASSLTGQNEQFF
>12|TRBV10-2|TRBD1|TRBJ1-2
CASSRDRRGYTF
>13|TRBV29-1|NA|TRBJ2-2
CSAPSSVTGELFF
>16|TRBV24-1|NA|TRBJ2-7
CATTTSGRRLSYEQYF
>16|TRBV5-1|TRBD1|TRBJ1-1
CASSLTGGAGNTEAFF
>13|TRBV9|NA|TRBJ2-5
CASSVAGAETQYF
>17|TRBV7-8|NA|TRBJ1-5
CASSLHLGLGNNQPQHF
>11|TRBV20-1|NA|TRBJ2-7
CSARIGYEQYF
>13|TRBV20-1|NA|TRBJ1-4
CSARDGVGEKLFF
>15|TRBV7-2|NA|TRBJ2-1
CASSLSGRGYNEQFF